The 17 T cell receptor beta chains below all came from one sample that was sequenced in a study of T cell responses to AZD1222 COVID-19 vaccine. Sequencing used immunoSEQ multiplex PCR; TCRdb keeps in-frame clones, though not all of them. The sample records 150,000 to 200,000 clones, over 80% being singletons. This specimen was peripheral blood, taken on day 0 of AZD1222 vaccination. The receptors were sampled from an adult in good health.

The rearrangement joins TRBV3-1 (or the pseudogene TRBV3-2) to TRBJ1-4; no clear D gene. V was pared by 3 bases and J by 8 bases, with 13 bases between. The CDR3 consists of 14 residues. In germline, CDR1 is LGHDT, CDR2 YNNKEL (reference sequence). CDR3 in amino acids: CASSHNPRIEKLFF. For the CDR3, the DNA is TGTGCCAGCAGCCATAATCCCAGAATCGAAAAACTGTTTTTT.

V gene TRBV5-1 combines with J gene TRBJ1-2; D not certain. V gave up 0 bases and J gave up 6 bases, with 9 bases separating them. Germline V lookup: CDR1 SGHRS, CDR2 YFSETQ. The CDR3 totals 13 residues. CDR3 nucleotides: TGCGCCAGCAGCTTGGCAAAATCCGATGGCTACACCTTC. It codes for CASSLAKSDGYTF. Full variable domain (missing parts from reference TRBV5-1 and TRBJ1-2): KAGVTQTPRYLIKTRGQQVTLSCSPISGHRSVSWYQQTPGQGLQFLFEYFSETQRNKGNFPGRFSGRQFSNSRSEMNVSTLELGDSALYLCASSLAKSDGYTFGSGTRLTVV.

The V gene is TRBV10-2, the J gene TRBJ2-3, with 8 bases identical to TRBD2. With V trimmed by 3 bases and J by 2 bases, 1 base remained unmatched. This CDR3 comprises 14 residues. The germline CDR1 and CDR2 sequences are WSHSY and SAAADI. The CDR3 loop reads CASSEAGDTDTQYF. The CDR3 DNA reads as TGCGCCAGCAGTGAAGCGGGAGACACAGATACGCAGTATTTT.

The V call is TRBV10-3, the J call TRBJ1-5; TRBD1 is a possible D gene (5 bases). The V gene lost 5 bases and the J gene lost 3 bases, with 11 bases spanning the gap. The length of the CDR3 is 14 residues. Germline V gene sequence: CDR1 ENHRY, CDR2 SYGVKD. This chain's CDR3 is CAISRDGNNQPQHF. DNA for the CDR3: TGTGCCATCAGTCGGGACGGTAACAATCAGCCCCAGCATTTT.

J is TRBJ2-7 and V is TRBV24-1; 10 bases fit TRBD2. The V gene's germline CDR1 is KGHDR and CDR2 SFDVKD. V dropped 3 bases and J dropped 6; count of bases not matched to a gene: 7. The CDR3 has 15 amino acids. The CDR3 DNA sequence: TGTGCCACCAGTGATGAGCGGGGGGGCCTTTTCGAGCAGTACTTC. This codes for CATSDERGGLFEQYF.

The CDR3 region has the DNA TGTGCCAGCAGCTTTGAGGGACAGCCTTACACTGAAGCTTTCTTT. Amino acid sequence: CASSFEGQPYTEAFF. V is TRBV9 and J is TRBJ1-1; 7 bases align to TRBD1. The CDR3 spans 15 residues. V shed 4 bases and J 3 bases; nucleotides not matched to a gene: 9. Germline loops: CDR1 SGDLS, CDR2 YYNGEE. Full variable domain (remainder filled in from reference TRBV9 and TRBJ1-1): DSGVTQTPKHLITATGQRVTLRCSPRSGDLSVYWYQQSLDQGLQFLIQYYNGEERAKGNILERFSAQQFPDLHSELNLSSLELGDSALYFCASSFEGQPYTEAFFGQGTRLTVV.

This chain uses TRBV6-6 with TRBJ1-1; D is unclear. The CDR3 runs to 15 residues. Looked up from germline, CDR1 is MNHNY and CDR2 is SVGAGI (reference sequence). With 5 bases removed from V and 4 bases from J, the gap between germline ends came to 17 bases. Written as DNA, the CDR3 is TGTGCCAGCAGTCCTCGAGTACACCGGGGCACTGAAGCTTTCTTT. Encoded protein: CASSPRVHRGTEAFF.

This chain joins TRBV18 and TRBJ2-3; 9 bases are shared with TRBD1. From germline, CDR1 is KGHSH and CDR2 LQKENI. This CDR3 comprises 17 residues. The V and J ends lost 3 bases and 0 bases, in that order; junction bases with no gene match: 7. The CDR3 here is CASSPRRTGASTDTQYF. CDR3 in DNA: TGTGCCAGCTCACCCCGGCGGACAGGGGCTAGCACAGATACGCAGTATTTT.

The rearrangement links TRBV11-2 to TRBJ1-5, with TRBD1 matching over 9 bases. Germline trimming cut 5 bases from V and 2 bases from J; bases unmatched to any gene: 7. CDR3 size: 16 residues. CDR1 is SGHAT and CDR2 is FQNNGV in the germline V gene. The CDR3 reads CASSASTGGGNQPQHF. CDR3 sequence (DNA): TGTGCCAGCAGCGCCTCGACAGGGGGAGGCAATCAGCCCCAGCATTTT.

The rearrangement links TRBV19 to TRBJ2-5; 10 nucleotides align to TRBD2. V was clipped by 5 bases and J by 2 bases; unmatched bases: 5. The V gene's germline CDR1 is LNHDA and CDR2 SQIVND (reference sequence). This CDR3 comprises 15 residues. CDR3 residues: CASSVASGGQETQYF. The CDR3 DNA reads TGTGCCAGTAGTGTGGCTAGCGGGGGACAAGAGACCCAGTACTTC.

This clone was detected only a few times. The chain has TRBV19 and TRBJ2-7; TRBD1 agrees at 7 bases. The junction had 2 bases not matched to a gene; V was cut back by 5 bases and J by 1 base. The CDR3 has 13 residues. Germline-derived CDR1 and CDR2 are LNHDA and SQIVND (reference sequence). The CDR3 loop is CASSEQGSYEQYF. CDR3 nucleotides: TGTGCCAGTAGTGAACAGGGGTCCTACGAGCAGTACTTC.

The CDR3 nucleotides are TGTGCCAGTAGTCGGGCGGGGGCAATGAACACTGAAGCTTTCTTT. Amino acid sequence: CASSRAGAMNTEAFF. This sequence joins TRBV19 and TRBJ1-1, with D perhaps TRBD1 (6 bases). The germline gives CDR1 LNHDA, CDR2 SQIVND (reference sequence). The CDR3 spans 15 residues. V lost 5 bases and J lost 0, with 13 bases in between.

The genes are TRBV7-9 and TRBJ2-3; D tentatively fits TRBD1 or TRBD2 (6 bases each). Germline CDR1 and CDR2: SEHNR and FQNEAQ (reference sequence). Trimming took 6 bases from V and 2 from J, leaving 21 bases between them. The length of the CDR3 is 17 residues. For the CDR3, the DNA is TGTGCCAGCAGGTCTCTAGTGTGGGGGGCCCTCACAGATACGCAGTATTTT. Amino acids: CASRSLVWGALTDTQYF.

The chain uses TRBV5-6 and TRBJ1-6; D is unresolved. The V end was cut by 4 bases, the J end by 0 bases, with 11 bases between. This CDR3 region has 16 residues. Germline assignment: CDR1 SGHDT and CDR2 YYEEEE. CDR3 DNA: TGTGCCAGCAGCCCCTCCCGCGGCTCCTATAATTCACCCCTCCACTTT. Protein: CASSPSRGSYNSPLHF.

The chain is built from TRBV2 and TRBJ2-2; 8 bases match TRBD1. The CDR3 consists of 15 residues. The V segment lost 6 bases and the J segment 0 bases; nucleotides outside the gene matches: 3. Germline CDR1 SNHLY, CDR2 FYNNEI. CDR3 nucleotide sequence: TGTGCCAGCAGGCAGGGGGCGTCGAACACCGGGGAGCTGTTTTTT. Its translation is CASRQGASNTGELFF.

The chain is built from TRBV6-5 and TRBJ2-7; possible D gene TRBD1, 6 bases. This CDR3 has 15 amino acids. Germline lookup yields CDR1 MNHEY and CDR2 SVGAGI. The germline V and J ends were trimmed by 2 bases and 2 bases, with 13 bases remaining between them. The CDR3 loop reads CASSYKAGAPYEQYF. CDR3 nucleotides: TGTGCCAGCAGTTACAAGGCAGGGGCCCCCTACGAGCAGTACTTC.

This chain joins TRBV12-5 and TRBJ2-2; the match to TRBD1 covers 9 bases. CDR1 and CDR2 from the germline V gene are LGHNT and FRNRAP. The V and J ends lost 1 base and 6 bases, in that order; junction bases with no gene match: 0. The CDR3 covers 14 residues. CDR3 nucleotide sequence: TGTGCTAGTGGTTTGGGACAGGGGGCCGGGGAGCTGTTTTTT. It is translated as CASGLGQGAGELFF.